The 4 T cell receptor beta chains given below trace back to one sample, sequenced in a study of T cell repertoires in ileal Crohn's disease. Measured with immunoSEQ multiplex PCR; TCRdb has only the in-frame clones, and not every one. The data show about 62,000 clones, about 88% seen once. Time point meaning: neoterminal ileum biopsy at postoperative endoscopy, about 6 months after surgery. The specimen was ileal tissue. These receptors came from an adult with Crohn's disease.

The rearrangement uses TRBV14 and TRBJ1-2, with D unresolved. Trimming cost V 1 base and J 5 bases, with 8 bases left between them. The CDR3 is made up of 13 amino acids. Looked up from germline, CDR1 is SGHDN and CDR2 is FVKESK. Here the CDR3 reads CASSQVVLYGYTF. Written as DNA, the CDR3 is TGTGCCAGCAGCCAAGTTGTTCTTTATGGCTACACCTTC.

This chain uses TRBV5-1 with TRBJ1-6; 8 bases match TRBD1. The CDR3 sequence is 17 residues long. In germline, CDR1 is SGHRS, CDR2 YFSETQ. V shed 0 bases and J 4 bases; nucleotides not matched to a gene: 6. Here the CDR3 DNA reads TGCGCCAGCAGCTTGGTCCCCGGACAGGGATATAATTCACCCCTCCACTTT. This codes for CASSLVPGQGYNSPLHF.

The chain carries TRBV5-5 and TRBJ2-7; TRBD2 matches at 11 bases. Germline V gives CDR1 SGHKS, CDR2 YYEKEE (reference sequence). This CDR3 has 15 amino acids. J lost 6 bases, V lost 3 bases, and 8 bases had no gene match. CDR3 sequence: CASSSRLAGLGEQYF. The DNA of the CDR3 is TGTGCCAGCAGCTCCCGACTAGCGGGACTCGGCGAGCAGTACTTC.

The gene calls are TRBV30 and TRBJ2-7; D is undetermined. The CDR3 consists of 13 residues. CDR1 is GTSNPN and CDR2 is SVGIG in the germline V gene (reference sequence). V lost 2 bases, J lost 6 bases, and 14 bases lay in between. In DNA, the CDR3 is TGTGCCTGGAGTCAGAGACCTTCAGGCGAGCAGTACTTC. It yields the protein CAWSQRPSGEQYF.